This T cell receptor (beta chain) was captured by sequencing in a study of blood T cell repertoires in COVID-19 (TCRdb year 2020). Background on the whole study: Collaborator samples came from the United States, Italy and Spain and covered acute and convalescent phases of COVID-19. Sample metadata almost always included a de-identified subject ID, COVID-19 status, age in years and sex. The repertoires were released in a freely available public database intended as a resource for research on the immune response to SARS-CoV-2. Samples came from the ongoing ImmuneRACE study (first 160 participants) plus 1,254 subjects from 6 global collaborators. The prospective study material was composed of cDNA or gDNA derived from T cells, B-cell-depleted T cells, or PBMCs. HLA class I and class II types, where available, came from metadata supplied by the sample provider rather than from assay-based typing. Subjects who had been exposed to COVID-19, were actively infected with it, or had recovered from it provided the deeply sampled blood TCRbeta repertoires that made up the dataset. Overall results and qualifications from the work: Clinical and demographic metadata were provided uncurated, with the amount varying by source and participant.

The germline V gene gives CDR1 as SNHLY and CDR2 as FYNNEI. Measured from the cysteine to the phenylalanine, the CDR3 is 13 residues long. Only the CDR3 portion is preserved as DNA: 39 bases, with reading frame beginning at the first base. Trimming removed 5 bases from V and 1 base from J, leaving 8 bases between the germline ends. In the case of this clone: This clone's antigen is unknown. Base qualities are missing; no much larger clone stands one base away.

The collaborating institutions used their own protocols to collect whole blood in K2EDTA tubes. For TCRbeta analysis, collaborator samples were shipped as frozen whole blood, as isolated PBMCs, or as DNA extracted from either sample type. TCRbeta CDR3 regions were amplified from genomic DNA by means of the immunoSEQ Assay, a bias-controlled multiplex PCR. The study's processing was this. Within the assay, amplification of reference gene primers was used to estimate how many nucleated cells each sample contained. To quantify the absolute abundance of each unique TCRbeta CDR3 rearrangement, sequence reads were collapsed and filtered. For each sample, productive Simpson clonality was calculated by taking the square root of Simpson's diversity index across productive rearrangements. TCRdb carries this immuneACCESS record with in-frame sequences only. Its versions omit some clonotypes, under half of them owing to an unresolved V gene in the studies checked, with the rest unexplained. The D gene and trimming were derived from the DNA, and the V and J assignments and clone size from that table. In all, the sample holds approximately 77,000 clones, and about nine tenths of those were seen once. Roughly 2% of the sample is held by the ten biggest clonotypes.

The rearranged chain carries TRBV2 and TRBJ1-1; the D gene is unclear. This TCR derives from a man aged 30 to 39 with acute or convalescent COVID-19. The specimen sequenced was peripheral blood. The DNA reads TGTGCCAGCAGTTCAGAGGGGAACACTGAAGCTTTCTTT. Its protein product is CASSSEGNTEAFF.